The 28 T cell receptor beta chains reported below all come from one sample, sequenced in a study of cytomegalovirus exposure and HLA in healthy donors. The PCR contained 60 Vbeta and 13 Jbeta primers. Here immunoSEQ multiplex PCR was the method, and the copy in TCRdb shows in-frame clones only, minus some. In the table there are about 130,000 clones, approximately 78% of which are singletons. Source material: PBMCs. The receptors originated from a woman aged 30 to 39 in good health and CMV-seronegative.

This chain links TRBV23-1 with TRBJ1-1; no definite D call. TRBV23-1 is assigned to the ORF class and has an uncertain function. V dropped 4 bases and J dropped 7 bases, with 10 bases sitting between them. This CDR3 has 12 residues. DNA of the CDR3: TGCGCCAGCAGTCTGCGGGTCGGTGAAGCTTTCTTT. As protein: CASSLRVGEAFF.

In its sample, this clone was seen a few times. The chain uses TRBV19 and TRBJ1-4; the D is unclear. Trimming removed 10 bases from V and 13 bases from J, with 22 bases in between. This CDR3 is built from 13 residues. Germline V CDR1 and CDR2: LNHDA, SQIVND (reference sequence). The CDR3 region is CATQSGLVRGLFF. For the CDR3, the DNA is TGTGCCACCCAGTCCGGGTTGGTACGAGGACTGTTTTTT.

This rearrangement joins TRBV7-9 to TRBJ2-1; 9 bases are shared with TRBD1. CDR1 is SEHNR and CDR2 is FQNEAQ in the germline V gene (reference sequence). V dropped 1 base and J dropped 8; count of bases not matched to a gene: 3. There are 14 residues in the CDR3. This chain's CDR3 is CASSLDRGRYEQFF. CDR3 DNA: TGTGCCAGCAGCTTAGACAGGGGGCGTTATGAGCAGTTCTTC.

The J gene is TRBJ1-1, the V gene TRBV6-5; 7 bases fit TRBD1. The CDR3 runs 14 residues. Losses at the gene ends were 5 bases for V and 3 bases for J; bases not matched to a gene: 6. Germline V CDR1 and CDR2: MNHEY, SVGAGI. The CDR3 DNA follows: TGTGCCAGCAGTCCAATCAGGGGGTACACTGAAGCTTTCTTT. Its protein product is CASSPIRGYTEAFF.

This sequence joins TRBV29-1 and TRBJ1-5; D possibly corresponds to TRBD1 (5 bases). Trimming removed 6 bases at V and 0 bases at J, with 6 bases between. Looked up from germline, CDR1 is SQVTM and CDR2 is ANQGSEA. The CDR3 runs 12 residues. The CDR3 DNA reads TGCAGCGTACAGGATAGCAATCAGCCCCAGCATTTT. This codes for CSVQDSNQPQHF.

CDR3 bases: TGTGCCTGGAGGGGACAGCTCAATCAGCCCCAGCATTTT. Residues: CAWRGQLNQPQHF. The chain couples TRBV30 to TRBJ1-5, with 7 bases matching TRBD1. CDR1 is GTSNPN and CDR2 is SVGIG in the germline V gene (reference sequence). J was trimmed by 3 bases and V by 3 bases; bases with no gene match: 2. This CDR3 region has 13 residues. The full variable domain, rest sourced from reference TRBV30 and TRBJ1-5, is SQTIHQWPATLVQPVGSPLSLECTVEGTSNPNLYWYRQAAGRGLQLLFYSVGIGQISSEVPQNLSASRPQDRQFILSSKKLLLSDSGFYLCAWRGQLNQPQHFGDGTRLSIL.

CDR3 in amino acids: CASSSGRRERYGTEAFF. The CDR3 DNA reads as TGTGCCAGCAGCTCCGGTCGAAGGGAGAGGTACGGCACTGAAGCTTTCTTT. The chain joins TRBV5-6 to TRBJ1-1; D gene uncertain. Looked up from germline, CDR1 is SGHDT and CDR2 is YYEEEE. The V end lost 3 bases, the J end lost 4 bases, and 22 bases lay between the germline ends. This CDR3 comprises 17 residues.

The CDR3 region is CASSLGGANYGYTF. Here the CDR3 DNA reads TGCGCCAGCAGCTTGGGGGGCGCGAACTATGGCTACACCTTC. The V call is TRBV5-1, the J call TRBJ1-2; TRBD1 might be the D (5 bases). The V and J ends lost 0 bases and 2 bases respectively, with 8 bases between them. Germline CDR1 and CDR2: SGHRS and YFSETQ. The CDR3 covers 14 residues.

The V gene is TRBV4-1, the J gene TRBJ2-1; the D gene is possibly TRBD2 (6 bases). The CDR3 extends over 16 amino acids. The germline gives CDR1 MGHRA, CDR2 YSYEKL. The germline V and J ends were trimmed by 0 bases and 6 bases, with 15 bases remaining between them. DNA for the CDR3: TGCGCCAGCAGCCAAGATTCGGGACTTGGGATCAATGAGCAGTTCTTC. It codes for CASSQDSGLGINEQFF.

This rearrangement joins TRBV5-4 to TRBJ2-1; 14 bases are a match to TRBD2. The CDR3 sequence is 17 residues long. J gave up 8 bases and V 0 bases, and 7 bases lay outside the gene matches. The V gene's germline CDR1 is SGHNT and CDR2 YYREEE (reference sequence). The chain's CDR3 is CASSLGAGTSGSDEQFF. The CDR3 DNA is TGTGCCAGCAGCTTGGGGGCCGGGACTAGCGGGAGTGATGAGCAGTTCTTC.

The rearrangement uses TRBV19 and TRBJ1-1; D gene unclear. From germline, CDR1 is LNHDA and CDR2 SQIVND (reference sequence). The V and J ends lost 3 bases and 1 base respectively, with 12 bases between them. The CDR3 extends over 15 amino acids. Here the CDR3 DNA reads TGTGCCAGTAGTATTTGGGAGGGCCGGAACACTGAAGCTTTCTTT. Protein: CASSIWEGRNTEAFF.

The chain combines TRBV6-5 with TRBJ1-2, with a possible D match to TRBD1 (5 bases). Trimming cost V 8 bases and J 3 bases, with 13 bases left between them. This CDR3 contains 13 residues. Germline CDR1 reads MNHEY; CDR2 reads SVGAGI. This chain's CDR3 is CASSDGDYYGYTF. DNA of the CDR3: TGTGCCAGCTCTGATGGGGACTACTATGGCTACACCTTC.

A few counts support this clone. A junction end diverges from the germline sequence, so it may reflect a read error. V usage is TRBV18 and J usage is TRBJ2-7; 7 bases line up with TRBD1. The CDR3 totals 14 residues. Germline CDR1 KGHSH, CDR2 LQKENI. The CDR3 region is CASTPETGKYEQYF. The CDR3 nucleotides are TGTGCCAGCACACCAGAGACAGGGAAGTACGAGCAGTACTTC.

The J gene is TRBJ1-5, the V gene TRBV6-1, with unresolved D. V was trimmed by 7 bases and J by 0 bases, leaving 13 bases between them. CDR3 length equals 15 residues. Germline assignment: CDR1 MNHNS and CDR2 SASEGT. The CDR3 sequence is CASKGTDYSNQPQHF. The DNA for the CDR3 is TGTGCCAGCAAGGGTACGGACTATAGCAATCAGCCCCAGCATTTT.

CDR3 residues: CASSDRKTTFRSPLHF. CDR3 nucleotide sequence: TGTGCCAGCAGCGATCGAAAGACAACGTTCCGTTCACCCCTCCACTTT. The rearrangement links TRBV11-2 to TRBJ1-6; D unclear. Per the germline V gene, CDR1 is SGHAT and CDR2 is FQNNGV. Trimming pared 5 bases from V and 9 bases from J, leaving 20 bases between. The CDR3 length is 16 residues.

The chain has TRBV6-1 and TRBJ2-3; D is ambiguous. The V and J ends lost 5 bases and 4 bases respectively, with 16 bases between them. This CDR3 has 15 amino acids. Germline V CDR1 and CDR2: MNHNS, SASEGT. CDR3 in DNA: TGTGCCAGCAGTCTCAGGTTCAGTTGGTCAGATACGCAGTATTTT. This encodes CASSLRFSWSDTQYF.

The chain links TRBV7-8 to TRBJ1-2; D is undetermined. Per the germline V gene, CDR1 is SGHVS and CDR2 is FQNEAQ. V lost 5 bases, J lost 4 bases, and 17 bases lay in between. The CDR3 runs to 15 residues. The CDR3 DNA reads as TGTGCCAGCAGCCTAAATCCTGAGACAAGCTATGGCTACACCTTC. Translated: CASSLNPETSYGYTF.

Regarding this clone: The germline gene is not matched at one end of the junction; a read error may be the cause. The J gene is TRBJ2-1, the V gene TRBV18, with D hard to call. Per germline, CDR1 KGHSH and CDR2 LQKENI. The length of the CDR3 is 13 residues. The CDR3 DNA reads TGTGCCAGCTCGCCACGTCCGGTGAATGAGCAGTTCTTC. It translates to CASSPRPVNEQFF.

This clone was counted once. V and J are TRBV11-2 and TRBJ2-1; 10 nucleotides agree with TRBD2. This CDR3 has 15 residues. CDR1 is SGHAT and CDR2 is FQNNGV in the germline V gene. Trimming at V came to 6 bases and at J to 4 bases, leaving 6 bases not matched to a gene. CDR3 nucleotide sequence: TGTGCCAGCAGACGTAGCGGGGGGATTTACAATGAGCAGTTCTTC. The encoded protein is CASRRSGGIYNEQFF.

The V call is TRBV2, the J call TRBJ2-5; D is unresolved. The germline CDR1 and CDR2 sequences are SNHLY and FYNNEI. The germline V and J ends were trimmed by 6 bases and 2 bases, with 10 bases remaining between them. This CDR3 region has 13 residues. In DNA, the CDR3 is TGTGCCAGCAGCGGGTTACGGCAAGAGACCCAGTACTTC. It translates to CASSGLRQETQYF. Together with reference TRBV2 and TRBJ2-5, the CDR3 gives the full variable domain: EPEVTQTPSHQVTQMGQEVILRCVPISNHLYFYWYRQILGQKVEFLVSFYNNEISEKSEIFDDQFSVERPDGSNFTLKIRSTKLEDSAMYFCASSGLRQETQYFGPGTRLLVL.

The chain has TRBV6-6 and TRBJ2-5; 15 nucleotides match TRBD2. Germline CDR1 MNHNY, CDR2 SVGAGI (reference sequence). CDR3 length: 16 residues. With V trimmed by 5 bases and J by 4 bases, 5 bases remained unmatched. In nucleotides, the CDR3 is TGTGCCAGCAGTCACGGACTAGCGGGAGGGGGAGAGACCCAGTACTTC. Protein product: CASSHGLAGGGETQYF.

The chain uses TRBV27 and TRBJ1-2; TRBD1 aligns across 7 bases. The CDR3 is 14 amino acids. Germline-derived CDR1 and CDR2 are MNHEY and SMNVEV (reference sequence). The V and J ends lost 3 bases and 3 bases, in that order; junction bases with no gene match: 4. CDR3 region: CASSLTGYHYGYTF. In nucleotides, the CDR3 is TGTGCCAGCAGTTTGACAGGGTATCACTATGGCTACACCTTC.

V gene TRBV2 combines with J gene TRBJ2-6; 11 bases map to TRBD1. The J segment lost 1 base and the V segment lost 6 bases, leaving 11 bases of the junction unmatched. Germline CDR1 reads SNHLY; CDR2 reads FYNNEI. The CDR3 extends over 19 amino acids. CDR3 amino acids: CASRGFLDRGQSGANVLTF. Written as DNA, the CDR3 is TGTGCCAGCAGGGGCTTCTTGGACAGGGGGCAATCTGGGGCCAACGTCCTGACTTTC.

This chain uses TRBV5-6 with TRBJ1-6; 7 bases align to TRBD1. Looked up from germline, CDR1 is SGHDT and CDR2 is YYEEEE. With V trimmed by 5 bases and J by 9 bases, 11 bases remained unmatched. The CDR3 loop spans 15 amino acids. The CDR3 protein is CASRPPGQSGSPLHF. For the CDR3, the DNA is TGTGCCAGCAGACCACCGGGACAGTCAGGTTCACCCCTCCACTTT.

V and J are TRBV7-2 and TRBJ1-1; 7 bases match TRBD1. Trimming cost V 6 bases and J 0 bases; bases outside gene matches: 4. Germline values: CDR1 SGHTA, CDR2 FQGNSA. The CDR3 has 14 residues. The CDR3 loop reads CASRKGQLNTEAFF. For the CDR3, the DNA is TGTGCCAGCAGAAAGGGACAGCTGAACACTGAAGCTTTCTTT. The complete variable domain, with remaining parts taken from reference TRBV7-2 and TRBJ1-1, reads GAGVSQSPSNKVTEKGKDVELRCDPISGHTALYWYRQSLGQGLEFLIYFQGNSAPDKSGLPSDRFSAERTGGSVSTLTIQRTQQEDSAVYLCASRKGQLNTEAFFGQGTRLTVV.

The V call is TRBV29-1, the J call TRBJ1-2; 11 positions match TRBD1. The trim removed 7 bases at V and 5 bases at J, leaving 3 bases unmatched. Germline V lookup: CDR1 SQVTM, CDR2 ANQGSEA. The CDR3 length is 12 residues. CDR3 residues: CSGGDRGYGYTF. CDR3 bases: TGCAGCGGCGGGGACAGGGGGTATGGCTACACCTTC. Full variable domain (outside the CDR3, taken from reference TRBV29-1 and TRBJ1-2): SAVISQKPSRDICQRGTSLTIQCQVDSQVTMMFWYRQQPGQSLTLIATANQGSEATYESGFVIDKFPISRPNLTFSTLTVSNMSPEDSSIYLCSGGDRGYGYTFGSGTRLTVV.

This clone came up once. The chain joins TRBV30 to TRBJ2-7; TRBD2 matches at 9 bases. CDR1 is GTSNPN and CDR2 is SVGIG in the germline V gene (reference sequence). The CDR3 is 14 amino acids. The V and J ends lost 1 base and 4 bases, in that order; junction bases with no gene match: 5. CDR3 protein: CAWSGASGTYEQYF. The DNA for the CDR3 is TGTGCCTGGAGTGGAGCTAGCGGGACGTACGAGCAGTACTTC.

The chain has TRBV7-8 and TRBJ2-3, with 7 positions matching TRBD1. Looked up from germline, CDR1 is SGHVS and CDR2 is FQNEAQ. V lost 4 bases, J lost 2 bases, and 6 bases stayed unmatched. The CDR3 has 15 amino acids. The CDR3 DNA reads as TGTGCCAGCAGCTCTAGACAGGGAGACACAGATACGCAGTATTTT. Protein product: CASSSRQGDTDTQYF.